Here is one T cell receptor beta chain with its context. The target antigen is unknown. These data originate in a study of shared clonotypes between healthy human individuals. For the study at large: Plates per donor: three CD4 naive, three CD4 memory, two CD8 naive, one CD8 memory. Broader study findings: Memory subsets had estimated richness that was generally smaller than that of naive subsets.

The CDR3 length is 15 residues. Looked up from germline, CDR1 is ENHRY and CDR2 is SYGVKD. The V segment lost 6 bases and the J segment 8 bases; nucleotides outside the gene matches: 11. Using immunoSEQ multiplex PCR, the repertoire was profiled, and TCRdb retains in-frame clones only, with some absent. Counted here are some 700,000 clones, about 90% occurring once; the ten biggest clones make up 30% to 40%. The TCR sequence derives from a man between 18 and 35 years old in good health. Some clones in this sample may be carry-over from other donors' samples. Sequenced material: memory CD8+ T cells from PBMCs. As for subset: CD45RO+ cells pooled with CCR7-negative TemRA cells. This chain links TRBV10-3 with TRBJ1-2; TRBD1 matches 11 bases. The CDR3 reads CAISPPGQGAGGYTF. The CDR3 DNA reads TGTGCCATCAGCCCTCCAGGACAGGGGGCGGGAGGCTACACCTTC.